One and the same sample provided the 16 T cell receptor beta chains below, sequenced in a study of TET2 disruption in CD19-targeted CAR T cells. These receptors have no known antigen. Treatment reported: autologous CTL019 cells: CD19 CAR with 4-1BB and CD3 zeta domains. Method: immunoSEQ multiplex PCR; TCRdb's copy keeps in-frame clones and lacks some. The specimen's table records roughly 26,000 clones. Sequences were derived from CD8- CAR+ T cells sorted from cultured blood T cells, sampled for CD19 CAR T cell therapy. Subset indicated: CD8-negative CAR-positive T cells from the infusion product. The receptors were gathered from a man between 65 and 79 years old with chronic lymphocytic leukemia.

Details on this clone: The read ends 3 residues before the CDR3 terminus; that terminus is restored from the germline J gene. This chain joins TRBV29-1 and TRBJ2-3; D might be TRBD1 (6 bases). Germline V gene sequence: CDR1 SQVTM, CDR2 ANQGSEA. Trimming removed 6 bases from V and 1 base from J, with 8 bases in between. The CDR3 is 12 amino acids. The CDR3 loop reads CSVTGGTDTQYF. CDR3 DNA (partial): TGCAGCGTGACAGGTGGCACAGATACG.

Worth noting for this clone: The CDR3 is cut off 3 residues early in the read; its end comes from the germline J gene. This chain uses TRBV7-3 with TRBJ1-2; 9 bases fit TRBD1. The CDR3 spans 16 residues. Germline CDR1 and CDR2: SGHTA and FQGTGA. The CDR3 bases that were read are TGTGCCAGCAGCGGTACAGGGGGCTCGTCCTACAATGAC. Encoded protein: CASSGTGGSSYND. The CDR3 reads in full as CASSGTGGSSYNDYTF.

Comments on this clone: Read sequence stops 3 residues before the CDR3 end, and the germline J gene provides the missing end. The chain employs TRBV9 and TRBJ2-3; 7 positions agree with TRBD1. Looked up from germline, CDR1 is SGDLS and CDR2 is YYNGEE. Trimming cost V 4 bases and J 1 base; bases outside gene matches: 12. This CDR3 spans 17 amino acids. The CDR3 DNA, read in part, is TGTGCCAGCAGCTCCGAGCTGGGGACAGTACGCACAGATACG. It encodes CASSSELGTVRTDT. The entire CDR3 protein reads CASSSELGTVRTDTQYF.

In regard to this clone: The CDR3 goes on 3 residues after the read ends, and that part is filled in from the germline J gene. The chain combines TRBV2 with TRBJ2-3, with TRBD2 matching 9 bases. In germline, CDR1 is SNHLY, CDR2 FYNNEI. Germline trimming cut 7 bases from V and 3 bases from J; bases unmatched to any gene: 14. The CDR3 consists of 17 residues. CDR3 in amino acids: CASTPLGAGGGTDTQYF. The CDR3 bases that were read are TGTGCCAGCACCCCACTGGGAGCGGGGGGTGGAACAGATACG.

Details on this clone: One junction end disagrees with the germline gene, perhaps due to a read error. Read coverage stops 3 residues before the CDR3 terminus; the germline J gene supplies the remainder. This chain connects TRBV4-2 to TRBJ1-2, with 10 bases that match TRBD1. This CDR3 comprises 17 residues. The germline CDR1 and CDR2 sequences are LGHNA and YNFKEQ. CDR3 DNA, as far as it was read: TGCGCCAGCAGCCAAGATCTCAGACAGGGGGCGAGGTATGGC. Protein: CASSQDLRQGARYG. In full, the CDR3 is CASSQDLRQGARYGYTF.

In the case of this clone: The read comes to an end 3 residues before the CDR3 does, leaving the germline J gene to fill in the end. V is TRBV6-1 and J is TRBJ1-5; 7 bases map to TRBD1. This CDR3 spans 15 amino acids. Germline V gene sequence: CDR1 MNHNS, CDR2 SASEGT. With 4 bases clipped from V and 0 bases from J, the junction kept 3 bases outside the gene matches. Partial CDR3 DNA: TGTGCCAGCAGTGGACAGGGATATAGCAATCAGCCC. Translated, it gives CASSGQGYSNQP. The whole CDR3 sequence is CASSGQGYSNQPQHF.

Comments on this clone: The missing CDR3 end, 3 residues past where the read stops, is filled in from the germline J gene. This chain connects TRBV5-5 to TRBJ2-5, with a possible D match to TRBD2 (7 bases). The CDR3 runs 15 residues. Per germline, CDR1 SGHKS and CDR2 YYEKEE (reference sequence). The V and J ends lost 4 bases and 2 bases respectively, with 15 bases between them. CDR3 DNA (partial): TGTGCCAGCAGCCTTCGGGGGGCCTCACAAGAGACC. It codes for CASSLRGASQET. The full CDR3 sequence reads CASSLRGASQETQYF.

Remarks on this clone: The read terminates 3 residues ahead of where the CDR3 ends, so the germline J gene completes it. This chain links TRBV6-2 or TRBV6-3 with TRBJ2-7; TRBD1 aligns across 9 bases. The CDR3 spans 15 residues. Germline V gene lookup returns CDR1 MNHEY and CDR2 SVGEGT. The V and J ends lost 0 bases and 6 bases, in that order; junction bases with no gene match: 6. Incomplete CDR3 DNA: TGTGCCAGCAGTTACTCGGGACAGGGTATGGGCGAG. Its protein product is CASSYSGQGMGE. The whole CDR3 sequence reads CASSYSGQGMGEQYF.

A remark on this clone: The CDR3 end is not reached by the read, which stops 3 residues before it; the germline J gene fills it in. The same CDR3 can be traced to other DNA sequences in this sample. The genes are TRBV30 and TRBJ1-2, with D uncertain. The germline V gene encodes CDR1 GTSNPN and CDR2 SVGIG (reference sequence). The CDR3 extends over 13 amino acids. CDR3 bases read: TGTGCCTGGAGTGATGGTCGTGCGGGAGGC. This gives the protein CAWSDGRAGG. The entire CDR3 protein is CAWSDGRAGGYTF. Looking up the rest from reference TRBV30 and TRBJ1-2 gives the full variable domain: SQTIHQWPATLVQPVGSPLSLECTVEGTSNPNLYWYRQAAGRGLQLLFYSVGIGQISSEVPQNLSASRPQDRQFILSSKKLLLSDSGFYLCAWSDGRAGGYTFGSGTRLTVV.

To note about this clone: The DNA ends 3 residues before the CDR3 does, and the rest of the CDR3 is filled in from the germline J gene. This chain joins TRBV12-3 or TRBV12-4 and TRBJ2-4; 8 bases match TRBD1. This CDR3 has 15 amino acids. The DNA read from the CDR3 is TGTGCCAGCAGTTCGGGACAGGTGGGACAAGAGACT. It codes for CASSSGQVGQET. The complete CDR3 sequence is CASSSGQVGQETQYF.

Worth noting for this clone: The CDR3 goes on 3 residues after the read ends, and that part is filled in from the germline J gene. This chain uses TRBV28 with TRBJ1-2, with TRBD1 identical over 7 bases. The CDR3 totals 15 residues. The trim removed 5 bases at V and 1 base at J, leaving 7 bases unmatched. Germline loops: CDR1 MDHEN, CDR2 SYDVKM. The CDR3 reads CASSPYDRVNYGYTF. The covered CDR3 bases are TGTGCCAGCAGTCCCTATGACAGGGTTAACTATGGC.

On this clone: The read gets to within 3 residues of the CDR3 end, and the germline J gene fills in the rest. The rearrangement links TRBV7-8 to TRBJ1-1; D unresolved. In germline, CDR1 is SGHVS, CDR2 FQNEAQ. There are 14 residues in the CDR3. V lost 6 bases, J lost 0 bases, and 11 bases lay in between. CDR3 in amino acids: CASRGLTVNTEAFF. The CDR3 DNA, read in part, is TGTGCCAGCAGAGGGTTAACAGTGAACACTGAA.

In the case of this clone: The read terminates 3 residues ahead of where the CDR3 ends, so the germline J gene completes it. V is TRBV12-3 or TRBV12-4 and J is TRBJ2-3; TRBD1 matches at 7 bases. Unmatched junction bases numbered 6, after V lost 6 bases and J lost 0 bases. The length of the CDR3 is 15 residues. The CDR3 here is CASSEQGSSTDTQYF. CDR3 DNA (partial): TGTGCCAGCAGCGAACAGGGGTCCAGCACAGATACG.

Note on this clone: The read ends 3 residues before the CDR3 terminus; that terminus is restored from the germline J gene. The V call is TRBV28, the J call TRBJ1-2; D possibly corresponds to TRBD1 (6 bases). The CDR3 extends over 14 amino acids. V shed 9 bases and J shed 5 bases, with 19 bases lying between them. Germline V lookup: CDR1 MDHEN, CDR2 SYDVKM. Here the CDR3 reads CASHITQGGYGYTF. The CDR3 DNA, read in part, is TGTGCCAGTCACATAACACAGGGAGGATATGGC.

A word on this clone: The read terminates 3 residues before the CDR3 end, so the remaining end is supplied by the germline J gene. The J gene is TRBJ2-4, the V gene TRBV6-4; D is possibly TRBD2 (5 bases). The germline V gene has CDR1 MRHNA and CDR2 SNTAGT. The CDR3 totals 13 residues. CDR3 loop: CASSDTGFYGQYF. The sequenced CDR3 bases are TGTGCCAGCAGTGATACGGGGTTCTATGGT.

To note about this clone: The read finishes 3 residues shy of the CDR3 end, and the germline J gene is used to complete it. V and J are TRBV29-1 and TRBJ2-5; TRBD1 is a possible D gene (7 bases). This CDR3 spans 13 amino acids. Trimming took off 6 bases at V and 5 bases at J, with 16 bases between the two ends. Germline CDR1 reads SQVTM; CDR2 reads ANQGSEA. This chain's CDR3 is CSVDPGGGETQYF. The sequenced part of the CDR3 DNA is TGCAGCGTGGATCCAGGGGGAGGTGAGACC. The full variable domain, rest sourced from reference TRBV29-1 and TRBJ2-5, is SAVISQKPSRDICQRGTSLTIQCQVDSQVTMMFWYRQQPGQSLTLIATANQGSEATYESGFVIDKFPISRPNLTFSTLTVSNMSPEDSSIYLCSVDPGGGETQYFGPGTRLLVL.